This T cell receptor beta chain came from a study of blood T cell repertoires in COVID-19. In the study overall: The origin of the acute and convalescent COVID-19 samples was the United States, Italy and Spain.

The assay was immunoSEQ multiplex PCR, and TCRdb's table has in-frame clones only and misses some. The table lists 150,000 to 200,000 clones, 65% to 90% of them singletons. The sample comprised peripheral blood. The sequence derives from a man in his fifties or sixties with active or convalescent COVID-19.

This chain's CDR3 is CASSLNRGRFDEQFF. In nucleotides, the CDR3 is TGTGCCAGCAGCCTGAACAGGGGGCGCTTCGATGAGCAGTTCTTC. The rearrangement links TRBV7-2 to TRBJ2-1; 9 bases align to TRBD1. J gave up 8 bases and V 5 bases, and 10 bases lay outside the gene matches. This CDR3 region has 15 residues. Germline assignment: CDR1 SGHTA and CDR2 FQGNSA.